This TCR beta chain emerged from a study of T-cell memory formation after mild COVID-19. Study-level information: Largely donor-specific sequence clusters came from two donors. Study-level results: Most CD4+ clones that shrank were in CM and EM, while CD8+ ones turned up in EMRA.

TCRdb re-called the 5' RACE reads with MiXCR, one entry per CDR3 protein. The repertoire has about 130,000 distinct CDR3 sequences, approximately 5.9% of them found once; the top ten carry approximately 2.1%. Germline loops: CDR1 DFQATT, CDR2 SNEGSKA (reference sequence). V lost 3 bases and J lost 2, with 10 bases in between. There are 13 residues in the CDR3. Concerning this clonotype: Its specificity is not known.

The V gene is TRBV20-1, the J gene TRBJ2-5, with D unclear. The origin of this receptor is an adult woman who had mild COVID-19 (a few samples of this study predate the infection). Cell type and time point are not known. Sequencing was carried out using PBMCs or a T cell subset sorted from them (not recorded which). CDR3 DNA sequence: TGCAGTGCTAGTTTCGGTCCACAAGAGACCCAGTACTTC. Translating gives CSASFGPQETQYF.